This paragraph covers one T cell receptor beta chain sequence. This sample was taken from a study of blood T cell repertoires in COVID-19. Study background: The United States, Italy and Spain provided the acute and convalescent COVID-19 samples.

The CDR3 consists of 14 residues. The germline V gene encodes CDR1 SGHNT and CDR2 YYREEE (reference sequence). Trimming shortened V by 2 bases and J by 0 bases, and 9 bases separated the two germline ends. Cohort allocation depended upon clinical history that participants reported. TCRdb's table, derived via immunoSEQ multiplex PCR, lists solely in-frame clones and lacks some. This sample carries some 200,000 clones, 70% to 90% of them seen once, and the ten largest clones take roughly 8.7%. The material sequenced was PBMCs or T cells enriched from blood (not recorded which). The receptor comes from a man in his forties who had recovered from COVID-19. V gene TRBV5-4 combines with J gene TRBJ2-7, with D possibly matching TRBD1 (5 bases). As DNA, the CDR3 is TGTGCCAGCAGCTTTAGACAGCACTCCTACGAGCAGTACTTC. It yields the protein CASSFRQHSYEQYF.